Below are 14 T cell receptor beta chains sequenced from a single sample in a study of HIV-infected patients and healthy controls. Using its own MiXCR run on the 5' RACE reads, TCRdb lists one record per CDR3 protein. Among roughly 70,000 distinct CDR3 sequences listed, 16% were seen once. The sequencing input was CD4+ T cells from blood. These receptors all stem from a human donor in good health.

The genes are TRBV6-2 or TRBV6-3 and TRBJ2-7, with D possibly matching TRBD2 (6 bases). Looked up from germline, CDR1 is MNHEY and CDR2 is SVGEGT. V was cut by 0 bases and J by 0 bases, with 9 bases left in between. This CDR3 region has 15 residues. CDR3 in amino acids: CASSYSRGLSYEQYF. The DNA of the CDR3 is TGTGCCAGCAGTTACTCCCGGGGACTCTCCTACGAGCAGTACTTC.

This chain joins TRBV3-1 and TRBJ1-1; weak D call: TRBD1 (5 bases). V was shortened by 4 bases and J by 3 bases, with 9 bases between the two germline ends. The length of the CDR3 is 13 residues. Germline V gives CDR1 LGHDT, CDR2 YNNKEL (reference sequence). The CDR3 here is CASSRGSDTEAFF. The CDR3 DNA is TGTGCCAGCAGCCGGGGGAGTGACACTGAAGCTTTCTTT.

This clonotype was seen only a few times. The chain has TRBV5-1 and TRBJ1-1, with D maybe TRBD1 (5 bases). The CDR3 runs 13 residues. The germline gives CDR1 SGHRS, CDR2 YFSETQ. V shed 7 bases and J shed 3 bases, with 13 bases lying between them. CDR3 DNA: TGCGCCAGCCGGTCAGGGTTTGACACTGAAGCTTTCTTT. It translates to CASRSGFDTEAFF.

The V gene is TRBV15, the J gene TRBJ2-3, with D unresolved. Trimming pared 4 bases from V and 2 bases from J, leaving 4 bases between. This CDR3 region has 12 residues. The V gene's germline CDR1 is LNHNV and CDR2 YYDKDF (reference sequence). The CDR3 nucleotides read TGTGCCACCAGCAAGTTCACAGATACGCAGTATTTT. Protein product: CATSKFTDTQYF.

The V gene is TRBV12-3 or TRBV12-4, the J gene TRBJ2-7; 8 bases map to TRBD1. Trimming cost V 7 bases and J 5 bases; bases outside gene matches: 19. The length of the CDR3 is 17 residues. Written as DNA, the CDR3 is TGTGCCAGCACCATGGGACCCGGACAGGGCGCAGGGAACGAGCAGTACTTC. Its protein is CASTMGPGQGAGNEQYF.

This clonotype turned up a few times. The chain links TRBV9 to TRBJ2-1; D uncertain. The CDR3 is 13 amino acids. Trimming left V 0 bases short and J 7 bases short, with 8 bases between. Germline CDR1 SGDLS, CDR2 YYNGEE. CDR3 DNA: TGTGCCAGCAGCGTAGCCAGCCGTAATGAGCAGTTCTTC. This translates into CASSVASRNEQFF.

The chain recombines TRBV28 with TRBJ1-1; 7 bases match TRBD1. Germline values: CDR1 MDHEN, CDR2 SYDVKM. This CDR3 is 14 amino acids long. The junction had 1 base not matched to a gene; V was cut back by 1 base and J by 2 bases. The CDR3 region is CASSLLGGNTEAFF. CDR3 nucleotide sequence: TGTGCCAGCAGTTTATTAGGGGGCAACACTGAAGCTTTCTTT.

The J gene is TRBJ2-5, the V gene TRBV7-2, with D possibly TRBD2 on 5 matching bases. This CDR3 comprises 15 residues. CDR1 and CDR2 from the germline V gene are SGHTA and FQGNSA. V was shortened by 5 bases and J by 5 bases, with 18 bases between the two germline ends. CDR3 loop: CASSPRQTMMETQYF. For the CDR3, the DNA is TGTGCCAGCAGCCCGCGCCAGACTATGATGGAGACCCAGTACTTC.

The gene calls are TRBV20-1 and TRBJ1-1; a weak D match, TRBD1 (5 bases). Germline lookup yields CDR1 DFQATT and CDR2 SNEGSKA (reference sequence). This CDR3 has 14 residues. The ends were cut back, 0 bases at V and 6 bases at J, with 14 bases in the middle. The CDR3 spells CSARDGQGIAEAFF. The CDR3 coding sequence is TGCAGTGCTAGAGATGGGCAGGGAATCGCTGAAGCTTTCTTT.

This chain joins TRBV12-3 or TRBV12-4 and TRBJ1-3; possibly TRBD1 for D (6 bases). The V and J ends lost 5 bases and 4 bases respectively, with 12 bases between them. The CDR3 covers 14 residues. The chain's CDR3 is CASSGTPRGNTIYF. The DNA for the CDR3 is TGTGCCAGCAGTGGGACACCGAGAGGAAACACCATATATTTT.

This clonotype appeared a few times. This chain's CDR3 is CASSLIGRTSSYEQYF. CDR3 sequence (DNA): TGTGCCAGCAGCTTAATAGGTCGTACTAGCTCCTACGAGCAGTACTTC. The gene calls are TRBV11-3 and TRBJ2-7; D might be TRBD2 (5 bases). Germline assignment: CDR1 SGHNT and CDR2 YENEEA. Trimming stripped 2 bases from V and 0 bases from J, with 14 bases between. The CDR3 has 16 amino acids.

This clonotype was seen only once. As DNA, the CDR3 is TGCGCCAGCAGTGGACTAGCGGGAGGCTTCTACAATGAGCAGTTCTTC. This codes for CASSGLAGGFYNEQFF. The chain links TRBV10-2 to TRBJ2-1, with 13 bases identical to TRBD2. Germline trimming cut 4 bases from V and 3 bases from J; bases unmatched to any gene: 3. This CDR3 is 16 amino acids long. Germline V gene lookup returns CDR1 WSHSY and CDR2 SAAADI.

This clonotype showed up just a few times. The rearrangement uses TRBV7-9 and TRBJ2-1; 8 positions agree with TRBD2. The CDR3 consists of 14 residues. Germline trimming cut 5 bases from V and 4 bases from J; bases unmatched to any gene: 4. CDR1 and CDR2 from the germline V gene are SEHNR and FQNEAQ (reference sequence). CDR3 sequence: CASSQLAVYNEQFF. CDR3 sequence (DNA): TGTGCCAGCAGCCAACTAGCGGTTTACAATGAGCAGTTCTTC.

The J gene is TRBJ1-5, the V gene TRBV27, with 7 bases aligning to TRBD1. CDR1 and CDR2 from the germline V gene are MNHEY and SMNVEV (reference sequence). CDR3 length: 15 amino acids. J was trimmed by 4 bases and V by 6 bases; bases with no gene match: 9. In DNA, the CDR3 is TGTGCCAGCAGCTCCCGGACAGGTGCGAATCAGCCCCAGCATTTT. It specifies CASSSRTGANQPQHF.